In its sample, the clone carrying this TCR beta chain was seen many times. What it binds is unknown. This sample is drawn from a study of T cell repertoires in cytomegalovirus infection. Looking at the study overall: CMV infection together with matching HLA type was indicated by public TCR beta signatures.

TCRdb reanalysed the reads using MiXCR and keeps one entry per CDR3 protein. This table has around 230,000 distinct CDR3 sequences, around 6.2% appearing once. General study findings and limits: Cumulative public TCR beta family frequency identified CMV carriers with the relevant HLA. Predominance within the ex vivo response was attributable to HLA-C-restricted CMV-specific TCR beta clonotypes.

The sample was PBMCs. The TCR comes from a human donor in good health (CMV status not recorded). Some clones in this sample may be carry-over from other donors' samples.

The chain's CDR3 is CASGQGSEAFF. CDR3 coding DNA: TGTGCCAGCGGACAGGGCTCTGAAGCTTTCTTT. The V call is TRBV7-9, the J call TRBJ1-1, with 8 bases that match TRBD1. The germline gives CDR1 SEHNR, CDR2 FQNEAQ (reference sequence). The CDR3 has 11 amino acids. Unmatched junction bases numbered 2, after V lost 8 bases and J lost 6 bases.